This T cell receptor (beta chain) was sequenced for a study of shared clonotypes between healthy human individuals. In the study overall: Donors had three CD4 naive, three CD4 memory, two CD8 naive and one CD8 memory plate apiece. Study findings and constraints: Clonotypes shared by all four donors outscored non-shared clonotypes in generation probability.

The authors ran the assay at deep level. Clones were sequenced by immunoSEQ multiplex PCR, and TCRdb holds only the in-frame ones, with some missing. Among 550,000 to 600,000 clones listed, 98% were seen once. Terminally differentiated effector memory CD45RA+ cells were excluded from the naive CD8 cells, which were CD45RO-negative and positively selected for CCR7. In the case of this clone: Its antigen is unidentified. The identical CDR3 is also encoded by other nucleotide sequences in the sample.

CDR1 is GTSNPN, CDR2 SVGIG, per germline (reference sequence). Trimming removed 0 bases from V and 3 bases from J, with 9 bases in between. CDR3 length: 13 amino acids. Source material: naive CD8+ T cells sorted from blood. The clonotype originates from a man younger than 45 in good health. The genes are TRBV30 and TRBJ2-7; perhaps TRBD1 as D (5 bases). The CDR3, as DNA: TGTGCCTGGAGTGTAGGGGCAGGCTACGAGCAGTACTTC. This sequence encodes CAWSVGAGYEQYF.